This record concerns one T cell receptor (beta chain) sequence. The CDR3 runs 12 residues. Germline V gene sequence: CDR1 MDHEN, CDR2 SYDVKM. The V gene lost 3 bases and the J gene lost 4 bases, with 6 bases spanning the gap. Time point of the sample: patch test 1, 2 weeks after DPC sensitization. Described treatment: therapeutic diphenylcyclopropenone sensitization with weekly scalp DPC. This entry is derived from a study of human T cells and chemical hapten exposure. TCRdb processed the RACE reads anew with MiXCR; each CDR3 protein has one entry. The sample yields more than 95,000 distinct CDR3 sequences, around 10% seen once.

The material was whole blood, obtained in connection with sensitization to the hapten diphenylcyclopropenone (DPC). The sequence was collected from a woman aged 45 to 65 with alopecia areata. Some clones in this sample may be carry-over from other donors' samples. This chain joins TRBV28 and TRBJ1-1; D possibly corresponds to TRBD1 (5 bases). The CDR3 DNA reads TGTGCCAGCAGTTTCAGGGCCACTGAAGCTTTCTTT. Translation: CASSFRATEAFF.